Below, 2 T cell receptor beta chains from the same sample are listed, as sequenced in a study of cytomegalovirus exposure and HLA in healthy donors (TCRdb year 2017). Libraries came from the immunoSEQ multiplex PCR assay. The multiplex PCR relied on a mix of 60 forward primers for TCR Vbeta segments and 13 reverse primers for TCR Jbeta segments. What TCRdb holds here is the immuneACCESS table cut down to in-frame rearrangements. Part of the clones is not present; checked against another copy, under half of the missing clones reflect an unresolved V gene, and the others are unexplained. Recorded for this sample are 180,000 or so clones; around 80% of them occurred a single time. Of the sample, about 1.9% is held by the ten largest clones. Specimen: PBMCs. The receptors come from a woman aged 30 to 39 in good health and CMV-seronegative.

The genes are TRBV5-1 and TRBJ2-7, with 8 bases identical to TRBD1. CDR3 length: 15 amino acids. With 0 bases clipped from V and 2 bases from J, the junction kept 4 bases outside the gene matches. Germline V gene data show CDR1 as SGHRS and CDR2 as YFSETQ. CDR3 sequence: CASSLGTGFTYEQYF. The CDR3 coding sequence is TGCGCCAGCAGCTTGGGGACAGGGTTCACCTACGAGCAGTACTTC.

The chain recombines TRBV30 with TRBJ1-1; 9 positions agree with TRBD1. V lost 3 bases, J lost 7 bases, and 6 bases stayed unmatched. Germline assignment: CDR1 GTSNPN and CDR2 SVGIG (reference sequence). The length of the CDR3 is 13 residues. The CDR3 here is CAWSDRGDSEAFF. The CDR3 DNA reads TGTGCCTGGAGCGACAGGGGGGATAGTGAAGCTTTCTTT.